One sample yielded the 18 T cell receptor beta chains listed below, sequenced in a study of T cell responses to AZD1222 COVID-19 vaccine (TCRdb year 2021). Library preparation employed the immunoSEQ multiplex PCR assay. This is the immuneACCESS table as TCRdb keeps it, with only in-frame sequences that have V and J called. A part of the clones is gone; compared with another copy, unresolved V genes explain less than half, and the rest is unexplained. The sample includes some 130,000 clones, with around 85% observed a single time. The ten largest clones capture 2.4% of the sample. In light of the paper, this sample's time point label describes: baseline before first vaccination. This material consisted of peripheral blood, taken on day 0 of AZD1222 vaccination. Every receptor here comes from an adult in good health.

This chain links TRBV19 with TRBJ2-1; TRBD2 matches 9 bases. V shed 5 bases and J 3 bases; nucleotides not matched to a gene: 2. Germline assignment: CDR1 LNHDA and CDR2 SQIVND (reference sequence). CDR3 length: 14 residues. The CDR3 sequence: CASSSSGNYNEQFF. CDR3 coding DNA: TGTGCCAGTAGTTCTAGCGGGAACTACAATGAGCAGTTCTTC.

CDR3 nucleotides: TGCGCCAGCAGCTCGCCCACGATCGGACAGGGGAACACTGAAGCTTTCTTT. This encodes CASSSPTIGQGNTEAFF. The genes are TRBV5-1 and TRBJ1-1, with 8 bases lining up with TRBD1. Losses at the gene ends were 3 bases for V and 1 base for J; bases not matched to a gene: 11. The CDR3 contains 17 residues. Germline V gene data show CDR1 as SGHRS and CDR2 as YFSETQ.

The rearrangement links TRBV7-9 to TRBJ1-1, with D perhaps matching TRBD1 (5 bases). The CDR3 consists of 14 residues. The germline V and J ends were trimmed by 5 bases and 4 bases, with 14 bases remaining between them. Germline V gives CDR1 SEHNR, CDR2 FQNEAQ (reference sequence). The CDR3 DNA is TGTGCCAGCAGCCGGAGTGGGGGGATCACTGAAGCTTTCTTT. Its translation is CASSRSGGITEAFF. Looking up the rest from reference TRBV7-9 and TRBJ1-1 gives the full variable domain: DTGVSQNPRHKITKRGQNVTFRCDPISEHNRLYWYRQTLGQGPEFLTYFQNEAQLEKSRLLSDRFSAERPKGSFSTLEIQRTEQGDSAMYLCASSRSGGITEAFFGQGTRLTVV.

The chain links TRBV28 to TRBJ2-7, with TRBD1 as a possible D gene (6 bases). Between the trimmed V and J ends, which lost 4 bases and 8 bases, there was a span of 21 bases. Germline V gene lookup returns CDR1 MDHEN and CDR2 SYDVKM. This CDR3 region has 15 residues. CDR3 protein: CASSSGSGGIYKQYF. CDR3 DNA sequence: TGTGCCAGCAGTTCCGGCTCTGGGGGCATATACAAGCAGTACTTC. Using reference TRBV28 and TRBJ2-7 for the parts outside the CDR3, the full variable domain is DVKVTQSSRYLVKRTGEKVFLECVQDMDHENMFWYRQDPGLGLRLIYFSYDVKMKEKGDIPEGYSVSREKKERFSLILESASTNQTSMYLCASSSGSGGIYKQYFGPGTRLTVT.

The chain employs TRBV14 and TRBJ2-3; D gene uncertain. Trimming cost V 5 bases and J 2 bases, with 8 bases left between them. The CDR3 is 13 amino acids. The germline V gene encodes CDR1 SGHDN and CDR2 FVKESK. The chain's CDR3 is CASSSRATDTQYF. Here the CDR3 DNA reads TGTGCCAGCAGCTCACGGGCCACAGATACGCAGTATTTT.

This chain joins TRBV2 and TRBJ2-5; 10 bases are a match to TRBD2. V dropped 7 bases and J dropped 4; count of bases not matched to a gene: 12. Germline CDR1 reads SNHLY; CDR2 reads FYNNEI. CDR3 size: 16 residues. The CDR3 region is CASNSASGRYGETQYF. The DNA for the CDR3 is TGTGCCAGCAACTCCGCTAGCGGGAGATATGGAGAGACCCAGTACTTC.

The chain recombines TRBV10-2 with TRBJ1-1; 7 bases agree with TRBD1. The CDR3 consists of 15 residues. V was pared by 7 bases and J by 7 bases, with 15 bases of the junction left unmatched. Germline CDR1 reads WSHSY; CDR2 reads SAAADI. The CDR3 DNA follows: TGCGCCAGCAAAGATTTCCCCGGACAGGAGTATGAAGCTTTCTTT. Translating gives CASKDFPGQEYEAFF.

The gene calls are TRBV18 and TRBJ2-6; D is ambiguous. The CDR3 has 14 residues. Germline assignment: CDR1 KGHSH and CDR2 LQKENI. CDR3 nucleotide sequence: TGTAGTAGCCGGCCGGACTCTGGGGCCAACGTCCTGACTTTC. This codes for CSSRPDSGANVLTF.

This sequence joins TRBV6-4 and TRBJ1-2; D unclear. Trimming took 2 bases from V and 2 from J, leaving 6 bases between them. The CDR3 covers 13 residues. Germline CDR1 reads MRHNA; CDR2 reads SNTAGT. The CDR3: CASSDPGNYGYTF. CDR3 DNA sequence: TGTGCCAGCAGTGACCCAGGAAACTATGGCTACACCTTC.

V and J are TRBV19 and TRBJ2-1; unclear D gene. The CDR3 runs to 13 residues. CDR1 is LNHDA and CDR2 is SQIVND in the germline V gene (reference sequence). Trimming cost V 3 bases and J 5 bases, with 8 bases left between them. CDR3 residues: CASSMATNNEQFF. The CDR3, as DNA: TGTGCCAGTAGTATGGCCACTAACAATGAGCAGTTCTTC.

CDR3 sequence: CASSVRKHNEQFF. The CDR3 bases are TGTGCCAGTAGTGTTAGGAAACACAATGAGCAGTTCTTC. The chain employs TRBV19 and TRBJ2-1; no reliable D call. From germline, CDR1 is LNHDA and CDR2 SQIVND (reference sequence). The CDR3 totals 13 residues. The ends were cut back, 5 bases at V and 5 bases at J, with 10 bases in the middle.

The chain employs TRBV28 and TRBJ1-2; unclear D gene. V was trimmed by 3 bases and J by 6 bases, leaving 8 bases between them. From germline, CDR1 is MDHEN and CDR2 SYDVKM. The CDR3 runs 12 residues. CDR3 amino acids: CASSLSNHGYTF. The CDR3 DNA reads TGTGCCAGCAGTTTGTCGAACCATGGCTACACCTTC.

The chain is built from TRBV25-1 and TRBJ1-1; D possibly corresponds to TRBD1 (6 bases). Trimming left V 4 bases short and J 6 bases short, with 21 bases between. This CDR3 has 16 amino acids. Germline V gene lookup returns CDR1 MGHDK and CDR2 SYGVNS. The CDR3 sequence is CASSAMWTTGWAEAFF. The CDR3, as DNA: TGTGCCAGCAGTGCAATGTGGACGACAGGTTGGGCTGAAGCTTTCTTT.

This clone was counted between two and nine times. This chain links TRBV9 with TRBJ2-7, with 11 bases aligning to TRBD2. The junction had 7 bases not matched to a gene; V was cut back by 3 bases and J by 5 bases. Germline CDR1 reads SGDLS; CDR2 reads YYNGEE. CDR3 length: 15 amino acids. In DNA form, the CDR3 reads TGTGCCAGCAGCGCACTAGCGGGAGCTCTCAACGAGCAGTACTTC. It encodes CASSALAGALNEQYF.

This rearrangement joins TRBV3-1 (or the pseudogene TRBV3-2) to TRBJ1-3, with a possible D match to TRBD1 (6 bases). Germline V gives CDR1 LGHDT, CDR2 YNNKEL (reference sequence). The length of the CDR3 is 17 residues. V was clipped by 0 bases and J by 4 bases, with 16 bases between them. The CDR3 DNA follows: TGTGCCAGCAGCCAAGATGTTTTCGGGGGGCACGGAAACACCATATATTTT. As protein: CASSQDVFGGHGNTIYF.

V is TRBV7-9 and J is TRBJ2-7, with D perhaps given as TRBD1 or TRBD2 (6 bases each). CDR1 is SEHNR and CDR2 is FQNEAQ in the germline V gene (reference sequence). The CDR3 sequence is 16 residues long. V lost 5 bases and J lost 0, with 17 bases in between. The CDR3 here is CASSHGFGGGSYEQYF. The CDR3 DNA is TGTGCCAGCAGCCACGGGTTCGGGGGCGGCTCCTACGAGCAGTACTTC.

The chain combines TRBV2 with TRBJ2-7, with D unclear. This CDR3 is 11 amino acids long. Germline V CDR1 and CDR2: SNHLY, FYNNEI. Between the trimmed V and J ends, which lost 0 bases and 7 bases, there was a span of 4 bases. CDR3 amino acids: CASSEAVEQYF. The CDR3 DNA is TGTGCCAGCAGTGAAGCCGTGGAGCAGTACTTC.

The rearrangement joins TRBV30 to TRBJ2-1; the D gene is possibly TRBD2 (7 bases). The CDR3 has 14 amino acids. Deletions cut 2 bases from V and 4 bases from J, with 12 bases between. Germline values: CDR1 GTSNPN, CDR2 SVGIG (reference sequence). CDR3 sequence reads: CAWSLGGLYNEQFF. For the CDR3, the DNA is TGTGCCTGGAGTCTGGGGGGGCTTTACAATGAGCAGTTCTTC.